This T cell receptor beta chain is drawn from a study of T-cell reconstitution after alpha-beta-depleted transplantation in children. There are a few counts of this clonotype. The CDR3 extends over 13 amino acids. Preparation of the TCRbeta library was carried out with unique molecular identifiers. TCRdb processed the PCR reads anew with MiXCR; each CDR3 protein has one entry. This table holds about 640,000 distinct CDR3 sequences, roughly 17% found once. Sequences were derived from PBMCs from the stem cell graft donor, sampled from the stem cell graft. This chain links TRBV21-1 with TRBJ2-7. TRBV21-1 is a pseudogene locus. This sequence originates from a human donor who donated a stem cell graft to a child with acute myeloid leukemia. The CDR3 here is CASSRARTYEQYV. The CDR3 coding sequence is TGTGCCAGCAGCAGGGCACGGACCTACGAGCAGTACGTC.